This T cell receptor beta chain was found in a study of T cells in Graves' hyperthyroidism and ophthalmopathy (dated by TCRdb to about 2019). A note on the overall study: Peripheral blood samples were taken at initial diagnosis, before any treatment was given. To identify TCR V-J signatures that set the groups apart, the researchers used a discovery cohort of 90 to 100 patients, made up of 40 to 45 with Graves' ophthalmopathy and about 60 with stable Graves' hyperthyroidism. Prospective prediction of ophthalmopathy was tested in an independent validation cohort of approximately 18 hyperthyroidism patients and 17 patients who later progressed to ophthalmopathy. The 100 discovery patients were randomly split 7:3 into training and test sets. In roughly six Graves' hyperthyroidism patients, the study also compared T-cell repertoires from thyroid tissue with T-cell repertoires from blood. After blood sampling, hyperthyroidism patients were treated with methimazole at a starting dose of 30 mg daily, and ophthalmopathy patients were treated with high-dose intravenous methylprednisolone. The paper describes TCR Vbeta CDR3 sequencing of fewer than 150 peripheral blood samples, made up of roughly 40 ophthalmopathy patients, around 78 hyperthyroidism patients and 17 progressor patients.

This clonotype was detected ten times or more. Its antigen specificity is not known. Within one base of it there is no much larger clone, and no base qualities were kept. The TCR beta CDR3 regions were amplified from RNA transcripts. The first round of RT-PCR for the TCR CDR3 was performed with the HTBI primer set and the Qiagen OneStep RT-PCR kit. Libraries were constructed in a second round of multiplex PCR, after which size selection and purification were performed. Libraries were sequenced paired-end with 100 bp reads on an Illumina HiSeq2000. The authors' analysis ran thus. Raw data were processed with SOAPnuke, discarding reads with adapters, uncalled bases, mean Phred below 15, or no exact constant-primer or identifier match. High-quality paired reads were merged using COPE v1.2.5, and each unique nucleotide sequence was defined as a clonotype. MiTCR v1.1 was used to align clonotypes to the IMGT TRBV, TRBD and TRBJ reference segments. Only V-J combinations with frequency above 0.0001, covering 99% to 99.2% of repertoires, were analysed. A TCS score was defined as the ratio between F50 (clonal expansion) and ExV (chaos), using BLOSUM62-based TCRdist between CDR3 peptides within each V-J. Welch's t-statistics and random forest reduced several hundred V-J features to 13, which were used in a naive Bayes classifier (R e1071). The Morisita-Horn index was used to measure how similar the thyroid and blood repertoires were. The raw public data were reprocessed by TCRdb itself: fastp quality trimming at Q25, MiXCR clonotype calling, in-frame beta chains only. Each CDR3 protein appears once, grouped with its most common genes and DNA. These V and J calls derive from TCRdb rather than the authors' analysis. For this sample there are nearly 750,000 distinct CDR3 sequences; 35% appear just once. About a third of the sample rests with the top ten.

A patient counted as having stable Graves' hyperthyroidism if no progression to ophthalmopathy occurred over 18 months of follow-up. Hyperthyroidism patients were newly diagnosed, had a disease duration of under 2 months, and were aged 18 to 65 years. Exclusion was applied to patients with uncontrolled infections, other autoimmune diseases, pregnancy or lactation. Clinical symptoms, serum thyroxine and TRAb, thyroid ultrasound, and orbital computed tomography formed the basis for the diagnoses. PBMCs were separated from about 10 ml of fresh peripheral blood using Ficoll-Paque density gradient centrifugation. Total RNA was extracted using Trizol reagent, and RNA quality was assessed on an Agilent 2100 Bioanalyzer. Trimming costs V 7 bases and J 8 bases, and their ends lie 15 bases apart. Reading the germline V gene gives CDR1 MNHEY and CDR2 SVGAGI. The CDR3, cysteine through phenylalanine, is 14 amino acids long. Of the read, only the CDR3 DNA is kept; its 42 bases are in frame from base 1.

What the work shows at the level of the full study, not this receptor alone: During validation, the model predicted progression to ophthalmopathy a median of roughly six months ahead of onset, with almost 71% sensitivity and 72.22% specificity. Ophthalmopathy was separated from stable hyperthyroidism by a 13 V-J signature model, with approximately 85% sensitivity and just over 81% specificity obtained in cross-validation and 80%/75% obtained in testing. No statistical method was used to fix the sample size in advance, and group allocation was not hidden from the investigators. Most expanded thyroid clonotypes (frequency above 0.001) were also detected in blood, a finding suggesting that blood repertoires may reflect thyroid immune responses.

The V and J segments used are TRBV6-5 and TRBJ1-6; the D region possibly corresponds to TRBD1 (6 bases align). The sequence was obtained from a woman aged 40 to 50 with Graves' hyperthyroidism. Sequencing input: blood. The sequenced DNA is TGTGCCAGCACCGAAGGGGGATTTGATTCACCCCTCCACTTT. Translation gives CASTEGGFDSPLHF.